One sample yielded the 24 T cell receptor beta chains listed below, sequenced in a study of regulatory T cells in long-lasting Graves disease. Assembly of TCR beta libraries relied on iRepertoire HTBI primers together with Arm-PCR of CDR3 regions. TCRdb itself ran the multiplex PCR reads through MiXCR, one entry per CDR3 protein. Altogether about 540,000 distinct CDR3 sequences are present, approximately 13% being singletons, with the ten largest covering roughly a tenth. Documented time point: newly diagnosed GD, antithyroid drugs for less than 3 months. After RNA was extracted from PBMCs, the TCR library was made from it. This sample was shared with a second study, whose subject was T cells in Graves' hyperthyroidism and ophthalmopathy.

Material: peripheral blood mononuclear cells (PBMCs), obtained at new diagnosis, from a patient treated with antithyroid drugs. The receptors derive from a man aged 25-45 years with Graves disease.

A remark on this clonotype: A much larger clone is a single base away; this may be a read error. The chain carries TRBV28 and TRBJ2-7, with 7 bases aligning to TRBD1. The CDR3 consists of 13 residues. Germline V lookup: CDR1 MDHEN, CDR2 SYDVKM. V dropped 6 bases and J dropped 1; count of bases not matched to a gene: 3. The CDR3 loop is CASSGTESYEQYF. The CDR3 DNA sequence: TGTGCCAGCAGCGGGACAGAGTCCTACGAGCAGTACTTC. Looking up the rest from reference TRBV28 and TRBJ2-7 gives the full variable domain: DVKVTQSSRYLVKRTGEKVFLECVQDMDHENMFWYRQDPGLGLRLIYFSYDVKMKEKGDIPEGYSVSREKKERFSLILESASTNQTSMYLCASSGTESYEQYFGPGTRLTVT.

As concerns this clonotype: A read error is possible here, since a much larger clone lies one base away. The V call is TRBV6-1, the J call TRBJ2-3; TRBD2 agrees at 7 bases. This CDR3 is 14 amino acids long. CDR1 is MNHNS and CDR2 is SASEGT in the germline V gene. The CDR3 reads CAGSIRDGGDTQYF. The CDR3 DNA is TGTGCCGGCAGTATCCGGGACGGGGGGGATACGCAGTATTTT.

With respect to this clonotype: This could be a read error, since a much larger clone is one nucleotide away. This chain uses TRBV10-2 with TRBJ1-2, with D unresolved. The CDR3 runs 13 residues. The V end was cut by 7 bases, the J end by 8 bases, with 17 bases between. CDR1 and CDR2 from the germline V gene are WSHSY and SAAADI. The CDR3 reads CASMDPRDMGYTF. Written as DNA, the CDR3 is TGCGCCAGCATGGACCCACGCGACATGGGCTACACCTTC.

Comments on this clonotype: The junction departs from germline at one end; a sequencing error may be responsible. This chain links TRBV6-2 or TRBV6-3 with TRBJ2-3; possibly TRBD2 for D (5 bases). CDR1 is MNHEY and CDR2 is SVGEGT in the germline V gene. This CDR3 contains 14 residues. The CDR3 DNA reads TGTGCCACCAGTAATTCGGGAATTTCAGATACGCAGTATTTT. Translated, it gives CATSNSGISDTQYF.

Ten or more counts support this clonotype. The chain employs TRBV2 and TRBJ2-7, with no clear D. Germline CDR1 SNHLY, CDR2 FYNNEI. Trimming cost V 0 bases and J 0 bases, with 12 bases left between them. There are 16 residues in the CDR3. CDR3: CASSEAGSGGSYEQYF. In DNA, the CDR3 is TGTGCCAGCAGTGAAGCTGGGTCGGGCGGCTCCTACGAGCAGTACTTC.

This clonotype was observed many times. This sequence joins TRBV7-2 and TRBJ2-1; 8 bases align to TRBD2. Per germline, CDR1 SGHTA and CDR2 FQGNSA. The CDR3 extends over 15 amino acids. V lost 8 bases to trimming and J lost 7 bases; unmatched junction nucleotides: 13. DNA for the CDR3: TGTGCCAGCGTTAATAGCGGGACGGGCGGTAATGAGCAGTTCTTC. Translating it yields CASVNSGTGGNEQFF.

The rearrangement links TRBV20-1 to TRBJ1-4; 7 nucleotides match TRBD1. This CDR3 is 14 amino acids long. Trimming at V came to 0 bases and at J to 8 bases, leaving 6 bases not matched to a gene. From germline, CDR1 is DFQATT and CDR2 SNEGSKA (reference sequence). DNA for the CDR3: TGCAGTGCTAGAGACCGAGACAGGGACGAAAAACTGTTTTTT. Its translation is CSARDRDRDEKLFF.

This clonotype was seen only a few times. The rearrangement uses TRBV3-1 and TRBJ2-1, with TRBD2 matching 9 bases. With V trimmed by 1 base and J by 8 bases, 3 bases remained unmatched. This CDR3 region has 14 residues. The germline gives CDR1 LGHDT, CDR2 YNNKEL (reference sequence). The CDR3 protein is CASSQVAGVYEQFF. CDR3 in DNA: TGTGCCAGCAGCCAAGTAGCGGGAGTCTATGAGCAGTTCTTC.

Of note for this clonotype: A much larger clone is a single base away; this may be a read error. This chain connects TRBV6-9 to TRBJ1-1, with a weak D call TRBD1 (5 bases). CDR3 size: 15 residues. V was shortened by 3 bases and J by 1 base, with 12 bases between the two germline ends. Germline CDR1 reads MNHGY; CDR2 reads SVAAGI. The CDR3 region is CASSYSRGSNTEAFF. The CDR3 DNA reads TGTGCCAGCAGTTACTCAAGGGGCTCGAACACTGAAGCTTTCTTT.

In regard to this clonotype: Here the CDR3 omits its conserved ending phenylalanine or tryptophan, so a read error is the likely source. The chain links TRBV6-1 to TRBJ2-7; D not certain. The V gene's germline CDR1 is MNHNS and CDR2 SASEGT. This CDR3 comprises 12 residues. Trimming stripped 7 bases from V and 3 bases from J, with 10 bases between. The CDR3, as DNA: TGTGCCAGCATTCACGGAAACTACGAGCAGTACCTC. The encoded protein is CASIHGNYEQYL.

This clonotype was seen ten or more times. The chain joins TRBV6-2 or TRBV6-3 to TRBJ1-1; the D is unclear. CDR1 and CDR2 (germline): MNHEY, SVGEGT. This CDR3 contains 13 residues. V was pared by 2 bases and J by 4 bases, with 8 bases between. The CDR3 region is CASSYGWGTEAFF. DNA for the CDR3: TGTGCCAGCAGTTACGGTTGGGGCACTGAAGCTTTCTTT.

As concerns this clonotype: A clone one base away is much larger, so this may be a read error. The J gene is TRBJ1-5, the V gene TRBV20-1; D unresolved. Germline lookup yields CDR1 DFQATT and CDR2 SNEGSKA (reference sequence). CDR3 length: 14 amino acids. CDR3 in DNA: TGCAGTGCTAGAGATCCAGCCAGCAGTCAGCCCCAGCATTTT. It is translated as CSARDPASSQPQHF.

About this clonotype itself: A much bigger clone sits one base away, suggesting this may be a read error. The rearrangement uses TRBV11-2 and TRBJ1-1; TRBD1 might be the D (5 bases). This CDR3 spans 15 amino acids. Trimming left V 5 bases short and J 4 bases short, with 17 bases between. The germline gives CDR1 SGHAT, CDR2 FQNNGV. The CDR3 spells CASSIQTGKSTEAFF. The CDR3 nucleotides are TGTGCCAGCAGCATCCAAACAGGAAAGAGCACTGAAGCTTTCTTT.

This clonotype was detected ten times or more. The chain joins TRBV7-9 to TRBJ2-7, with TRBD2 matching 15 bases. V lost 5 bases to trimming and J lost 6 bases; unmatched junction nucleotides: 2. Germline CDR1 SEHNR, CDR2 FQNEAQ (reference sequence). This CDR3 comprises 14 residues. CDR3 in DNA: TGTGCCAGCAGCATGGGACTAGCGGGAGGCGAGCAGTACTTC. Amino acid sequence: CASSMGLAGGEQYF.

This clonotype has only one observation. It differs at one base from a far larger clone, so likely a read error. The chain couples TRBV12-3 or TRBV12-4 to TRBJ2-7; D is undetermined. This CDR3 is built from 12 residues. The CDR3 DNA follows: TGTGTCAGCAGTAAAAGCATCTACGAGCAGTACTTC. Its translation: CVSSKSIYEQYF.

The chain couples TRBV3-1 to TRBJ1-2, with 9 bases aligning to TRBD1. CDR1 is LGHDT and CDR2 is YNNKEL in the germline V gene (reference sequence). The CDR3 contains 14 residues. Losses at the gene ends were 5 bases for V and 8 bases for J; bases not matched to a gene: 9. Here the CDR3 reads CASSLTGGAEGYTF. CDR3 DNA: TGTGCCAGCAGCTTAACAGGGGGCGCGGAAGGCTACACCTTC.

This clonotype was counted at least ten times. The V gene is TRBV9, the J gene TRBJ2-2, with D maybe TRBD2 (6 bases). Germline lookup yields CDR1 SGDLS and CDR2 YYNGEE. The CDR3 consists of 14 residues. Trimming left V 4 bases short and J 6 bases short, with 13 bases between. The CDR3 nucleotides are TGTGCCAGCAGCCCCCATGGGGAGGCCGGGGAGCTGTTTTTT. This gives the protein CASSPHGEAGELFF.

The chain has TRBV9 and TRBJ2-1; weak D call: TRBD2 (6 bases). Between the trimmed V and J ends, which lost 3 bases and 12 bases, there was a span of 25 bases. The CDR3 sequence is 16 residues long. Looked up from germline, CDR1 is SGDLS and CDR2 is YYNGEE. CDR3 sequence reads: CASSELLTGAVPGQFF. CDR3 sequence (DNA): TGTGCCAGCAGCGAGCTCCTGACGGGAGCAGTTCCCGGGCAGTTCTTC.

This clonotype appeared many times. V is TRBV20-1 and J is TRBJ1-2; D not certain. This CDR3 region has 14 residues. The V end lost 3 bases, the J end lost 0 bases, and 11 bases lay between the germline ends. The V gene's germline CDR1 is DFQATT and CDR2 SNEGSKA (reference sequence). The CDR3: CSASVGNSNYGYTF. As DNA, the CDR3 is TGCAGTGCTAGTGTAGGCAATTCTAACTATGGCTACACCTTC.

This clonotype showed up just a few times. This rearrangement joins TRBV30 to TRBJ2-3; tentative D call: TRBD2 (5 bases). The germline CDR1 and CDR2 sequences are GTSNPN and SVGIG (reference sequence). The CDR3 runs to 11 residues. CDR3 residues: CAGRNTDTQYF. As DNA, the CDR3 is TGTGCGGGGAGAAACACAGATACGCAGTATTTT.

The genes are TRBV10-2 and TRBJ2-2; the D gene could be TRBD1 or TRBD2 (5 bases each). CDR1 and CDR2 from the germline V gene are WSHSY and SAAADI. This CDR3 comprises 14 residues. V was trimmed by 11 bases and J by 2 bases, leaving 15 bases between them. The CDR3: CAGSRGVNTGELFF. The CDR3, as DNA: TGCGCCGGCTCGAGAGGGGTTAACACCGGGGAGCTGTTTTTT.

This clonotype was detected many times. The chain combines TRBV11-2 with TRBJ2-5; 9 positions agree with TRBD1. V lost 5 bases to trimming and J lost 5 bases; unmatched junction nucleotides: 6. Germline V lookup: CDR1 SGHAT, CDR2 FQNNGV. The CDR3 sequence is 14 residues long. CDR3 residues: CASSRDRVGETQYF. The CDR3 nucleotides are TGTGCCAGCAGCCGGGACAGGGTAGGGGAGACCCAGTACTTC.

This clonotype was counted many times. The chain is built from TRBV7-2 and TRBJ2-7; 7 positions agree with TRBD1. The CDR3 covers 14 residues. CDR1 is SGHTA and CDR2 is FQGNSA in the germline V gene. Trimming took 5 bases from V and 5 from J; bases not matched to a gene: 9. The CDR3 sequence is CASSLSTGPDEQYF. CDR3 nucleotides: TGTGCCAGCAGCCTCTCGACAGGGCCCGACGAGCAGTACTTC. Combining the CDR3 with reference TRBV7-2 and TRBJ2-7 gives the whole variable domain GAGVSQSPSNKVTEKGKDVELRCDPISGHTALYWYRQSLGQGLEFLIYFQGNSAPDKSGLPSDRFSAERTGGSVSTLTIQRTQQEDSAVYLCASSLSTGPDEQYFGPGTRLTVT.

The chain uses TRBV30 and TRBJ2-1; TRBD2 matches at 11 bases. The CDR3 contains 20 residues. V lost 0 bases to trimming and J lost 5 bases; unmatched junction nucleotides: 18. Per germline, CDR1 GTSNPN and CDR2 SVGIG (reference sequence). CDR3 in amino acids: CAWSVRGGTAGTSGDNEQFF. The DNA for the CDR3 is TGTGCCTGGAGTGTAAGGGGTGGGACAGCCGGGACTAGCGGAGACAATGAGCAGTTCTTC.